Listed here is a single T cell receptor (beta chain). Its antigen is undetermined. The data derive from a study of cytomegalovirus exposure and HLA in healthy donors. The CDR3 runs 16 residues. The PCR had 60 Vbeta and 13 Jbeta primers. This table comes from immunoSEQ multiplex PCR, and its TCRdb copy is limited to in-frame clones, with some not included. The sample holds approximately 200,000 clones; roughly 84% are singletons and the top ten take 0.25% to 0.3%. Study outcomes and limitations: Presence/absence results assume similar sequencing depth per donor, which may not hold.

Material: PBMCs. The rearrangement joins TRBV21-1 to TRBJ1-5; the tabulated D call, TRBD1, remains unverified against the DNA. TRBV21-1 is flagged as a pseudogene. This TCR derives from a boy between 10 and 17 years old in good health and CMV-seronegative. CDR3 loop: CASTLRRDRGNQPQHF. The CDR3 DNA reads TGTGCCAGCACCCTTCGCCGGGACAGGGGCAATCAGCCCCAGCATTTT.